This T cell receptor (beta chain) came from a study of blood T cell repertoires in COVID-19. This CDR3 region has 13 residues. The junction had 4 bases not matched to a gene; V was cut back by 4 bases and J by 4 bases. Germline CDR1 and CDR2: LGHNA and YSLEER. Enrolled through a virtual design, the participants were between 18 and 89 years of age and came from 24 US areas. Participants reported their clinical history, and cohort assignment relied on those reports. Authors' processing steps: Estimation of nucleated cell counts relied on the amplification of reference gene primers. Clones were read by immunoSEQ multiplex PCR, and TCRdb kept only the in-frame ones, dropping some. V, J and clone size are taken as reported in that table, and D and trimming were inferred from the DNA itself. The table has about 440,000 clones, 70% to 90% seen once.

The rearrangement joins TRBV4-3 to TRBJ2-7; 7 nucleotides agree with TRBD2. This receptor was obtained from a woman under 30 with acute COVID-19. The source material was PBMCs or T cells enriched from blood (not recorded which). The CDR3 reads CASSRGSRYEQYF. CDR3 DNA sequence: TGCGCCAGCAGCCGCGGGAGTCGGTACGAGCAGTACTTC.